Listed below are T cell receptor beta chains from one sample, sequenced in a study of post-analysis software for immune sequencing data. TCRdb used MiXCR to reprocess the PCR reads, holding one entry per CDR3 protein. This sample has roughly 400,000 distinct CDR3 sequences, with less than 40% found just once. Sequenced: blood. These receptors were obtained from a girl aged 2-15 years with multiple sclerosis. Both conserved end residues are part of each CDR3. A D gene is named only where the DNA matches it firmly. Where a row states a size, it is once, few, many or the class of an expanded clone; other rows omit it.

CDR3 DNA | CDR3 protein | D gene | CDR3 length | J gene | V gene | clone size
TGTGCCACCAGTGATGCCAATTATGAGCAGTTCTTC | CATSDANYEQFF | NA | 12 | TRBJ2-1 | TRBV24-1 | many
TGCAGCGTTGGAACAGGCGACCTAGAGACCCAGTACTTC | CSVGTGDLETQYF | NA | 13 | TRBJ2-5 | TRBV29-1 | once
TGCAGTGCTAGAGGGACAGGAACCTACGAGCAGTACTTC | CSARGTGTYEQYF | TRBD1 | 13 | TRBJ2-7 | TRBV20-1 | NA
TGCAGCGTTGAAGGGACACCCAACTATGGCTACACCTTC | CSVEGTPNYGYTF | NA | 13 | TRBJ1-2 | TRBV29-1 | NA
TGTGCCAGCAGATCCACTAGCGGGGCCTCCTACAATGAGCAGTTCTTC | CASRSTSGASYNEQFF | TRBD2 | 16 | TRBJ2-1 | TRBV12-3/TRBV12-4 | few
TGTGCCAGCAGTTTTCTTAGCGGGGGGGCAACCGAGCAGTTCTTC | CASSFLSGGATEQFF | TRBD2 | 15 | TRBJ2-1 | TRBV28 | few
TGCAGCGTCGAGCTAGCGGAGCGGTACAATGAGCAGTTCTTC | CSVELAERYNEQFF | TRBD2 | 14 | TRBJ2-1 | TRBV29-1 | few
TGTGCCAGCAGCCTTGACCAGGGACCCCTCCACTTT | CASSLDQGPLHF | NA | 12 | TRBJ1-6 | TRBV3-1 | NA
TGCAGCGTTCGGTCCCCAGATACGCAGTATTTT | CSVRSPDTQYF | NA | 11 | TRBJ2-3 | TRBV29-1 | many
TGTGCCAGCAGCCCCGGAGTGGGTACGCAGTATTTT | CASSPGVGTQYF | NA | 12 | TRBJ2-3 | TRBV28 | few
TGTGCCAGCGGACTAGCGGGAGGGCCGCCATTCCAAGAGACCCAGTACTTC | CASGLAGGPPFQETQYF | TRBD2 | 17 | TRBJ2-5 | TRBV9 | few
TGTGCCAGCAGCCCCCATGGACTAGCGGGAGGATTAGGCAATGAGCAGTTCTTC | CASSPHGLAGGLGNEQFF | TRBD2 | 18 | TRBJ2-1 | TRBV7-9 | NA
TGTGCCAGCAGTTCCTTTAGCGAGCTAGGTATCCGATACAATGAGCAGTACTTC | CASSSFSELGIRYNEQYF | NA | 18 | TRBJ2-7 | TRBV6-2/TRBV6-3 | NA
TGCAGTGCGCCGCTAGCGGTAACCGGTGAGCAGTTCTTC | CSAPLAVTGEQFF | TRBD2 | 13 | TRBJ2-1 | TRBV20-1 | NA
TGCAGCGTTGTTAGGACTGACACTGAAGCTTTCTTT | CSVVRTDTEAFF | NA | 12 | TRBJ1-1 | TRBV29-1 | once